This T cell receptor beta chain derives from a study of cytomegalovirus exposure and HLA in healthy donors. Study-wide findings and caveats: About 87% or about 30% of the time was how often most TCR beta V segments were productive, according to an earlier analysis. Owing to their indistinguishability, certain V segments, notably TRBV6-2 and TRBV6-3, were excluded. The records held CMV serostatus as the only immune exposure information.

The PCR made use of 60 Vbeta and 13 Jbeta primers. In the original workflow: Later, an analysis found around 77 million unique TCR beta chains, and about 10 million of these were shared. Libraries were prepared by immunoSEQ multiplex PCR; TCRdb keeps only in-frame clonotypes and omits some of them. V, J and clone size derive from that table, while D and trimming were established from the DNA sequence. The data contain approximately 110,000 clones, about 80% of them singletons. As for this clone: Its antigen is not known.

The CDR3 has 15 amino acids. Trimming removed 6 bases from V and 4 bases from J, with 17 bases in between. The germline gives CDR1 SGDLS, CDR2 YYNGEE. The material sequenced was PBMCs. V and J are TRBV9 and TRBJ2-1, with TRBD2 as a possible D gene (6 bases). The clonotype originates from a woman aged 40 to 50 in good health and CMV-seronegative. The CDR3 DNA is TGTGCCAGCACCCCGGGAGTTTGGGCTTACAATGAGCAGTTCTTC. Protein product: CASTPGVWAYNEQFF.